These 5 T cell receptor beta chains share one sample of origin, sequenced in a study of CD8+CD57+ T cells in acquired aplastic anemia. It was genomic DNA that served as the template for profiling TCR beta VDJ and CDR3. Each CDR3 protein gets one entry after TCRdb re-called the reads with MiXCR. The sample yields about 170,000 distinct CDR3 sequences, around 60% seen once. Sequenced input: sorted CD4+, CD8+, or CD8+CD57+ T cells (not recorded which) from PBMCs. Receptor source: a human donor in good health.

This clonotype was counted ten times or more. V is TRBV19 and J is TRBJ1-2; TRBD1 agrees at 9 bases. The CDR3 totals 15 residues. Looked up from germline, CDR1 is LNHDA and CDR2 is SQIVND (reference sequence). V was clipped by 6 bases and J by 3 bases; unmatched bases: 8. In DNA, the CDR3 is TGTGCCAGTAGCCAAGGACAGGGGACGTACTATGGCTACACCTTC. Amino acid sequence: CASSQGQGTYYGYTF.

The chain combines TRBV7-6 with TRBJ2-1; TRBD1 might be the D (5 bases). The CDR3 consists of 13 residues. V was pared by 4 bases and J by 8 bases, with 12 bases between. The germline V gene encodes CDR1 SGHVS and CDR2 FNYEAQ. This chain's CDR3 is CASSSLQGYEQFF. The CDR3 DNA is TGTGCCAGCAGCTCCTTGCAGGGATATGAGCAGTTCTTC.

A word on this clonotype: The junction does not match germline at one end; this may be a read error. The chain recombines TRBV19 with TRBJ1-3; no definite D call. Germline lookup yields CDR1 LNHDA and CDR2 SQIVND (reference sequence). The CDR3 is 14 amino acids. CDR3 bases: TGTGCTAGTAGTATTCATCGCTCTGGAAACACCATATATTTT. Residues: CASSIHRSGNTIYF. Together with reference TRBV19 and TRBJ1-3, the CDR3 gives the full variable domain: DGGITQSPKYLFRKEGQNVTLSCEQNLNHDAMYWYRQDPGQGLRLIYYSQIVNDFQKGDIAEGYSVSREKKESFPLTVTSAQKNPTAFYLCASSIHRSGNTIYFGEGSWLTVV.

This chain joins TRBV7-8 and TRBJ2-1; 8 bases are a match to TRBD1. V lost 5 bases and J lost 3; bases outside the gene matches: 9. CDR3 length: 16 residues. The germline V gene encodes CDR1 SGHVS and CDR2 FQNEAQ. For the CDR3, the DNA is TGTGCCAGCAGCCCAACCGACAGGGGCTACTACAATGAGCAGTTCTTC. Its translation is CASSPTDRGYYNEQFF.

Regarding this clonotype: Its ends do not fully match the called genes, so a read error is possible. The chain uses TRBV28 and TRBJ2-1; D gene uncertain. Germline CDR1 reads MDHEN; CDR2 reads SYDVKM. This CDR3 comprises 15 residues. The CDR3 region is CASSLSVASIDEQFF. CDR3 in DNA: TGTGCCAGCAGCTTATCTGTTGCCTCGATCGATGAGCAGTTCTTC.